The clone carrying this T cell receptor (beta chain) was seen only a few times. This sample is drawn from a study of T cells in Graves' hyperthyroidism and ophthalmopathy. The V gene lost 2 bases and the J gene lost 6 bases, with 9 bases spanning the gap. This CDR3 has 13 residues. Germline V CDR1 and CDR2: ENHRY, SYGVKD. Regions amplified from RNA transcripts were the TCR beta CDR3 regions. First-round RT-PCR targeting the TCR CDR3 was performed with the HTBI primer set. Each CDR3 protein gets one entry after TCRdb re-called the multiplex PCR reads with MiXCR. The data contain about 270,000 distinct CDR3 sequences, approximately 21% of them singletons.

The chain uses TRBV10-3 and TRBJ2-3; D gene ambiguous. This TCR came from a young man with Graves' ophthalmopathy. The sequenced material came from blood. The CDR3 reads CAISERFGDTQYF. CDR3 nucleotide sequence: TGTGCCATCAGTGAGCGTTTTGGTGATACGCAGTATTTT.